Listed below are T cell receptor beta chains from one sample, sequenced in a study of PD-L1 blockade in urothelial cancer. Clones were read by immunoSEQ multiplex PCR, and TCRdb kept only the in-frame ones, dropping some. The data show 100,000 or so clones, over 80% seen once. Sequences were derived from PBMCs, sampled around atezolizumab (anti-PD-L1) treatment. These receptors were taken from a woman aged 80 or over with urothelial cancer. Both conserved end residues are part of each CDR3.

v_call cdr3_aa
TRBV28 CASSPGFEQYF
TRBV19 CASRARGGSGNTIYF
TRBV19 CAARPGVGGYTF
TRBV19 CASSAAVTGQGNGYTF
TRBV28 CASSSPGLAGEKQFF
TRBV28 CASSLASPPHREITDTQYF
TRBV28 CASTRTARNTEAFF
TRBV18 CASSPGLTNQPQHF
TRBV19 CASSNFGQGRTEAFF
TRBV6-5 CASSYSRAQGTEAFF
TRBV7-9 CASSPSGTLIEKLFF
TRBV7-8 CASSILQGGEKLFF